A selection of T cell receptor beta chains follows, all from one sample in a study of OX40 agonist ivuxolimab in advanced cancers. Clones were read by immunoSEQ multiplex PCR, and TCRdb kept only the in-frame ones, dropping some. The sample carries 60,000 to 75,000 clones, approximately 89% recorded once. The sequencing used CD4+ or CD8+ T cells sorted from blood, collected in a trial of the OX40 agonist ivuxolimab. The receptors derive from an adult with an advanced solid tumor such as melanoma, head and neck, liver or kidney cancer. Each CDR3 is given with its conserved first and last residue. A D gene is named only where the DNA matches it firmly. Part of the rows lack a size; the others show once, few, many or a class for expanded clones.

clone size,V gene,J gene,D gene,CDR3 protein,CDR3 DNA
-,TRBV10-3,TRBJ1-1,-,CAISGLGGSEAFF,TGTGCCATCAGTGGTCTAGGGGGTTCTGAAGCTTTCTTT
-,TRBV2,TRBJ2-5,-,CASSTETQYF,TGTGCCAGCAGTACTGAGACCCAGTACTTC
-,TRBV10-3,TRBJ2-2,-,CATGGLANTGELFF,TGTGCCACCGGCGGGCTCGCGAACACCGGGGAGCTGTTTTTT
-,TRBV7-9,TRBJ2-1,-,CASSLDGINEQFF,TGTGCCAGCAGCTTAGATGGAATCAATGAGCAGTTCTTC
once,TRBV7-6,TRBJ2-7,TRBD1,CASSPRPGQGWFEQYF,TGTGCCAGCAGCCCTCGACCGGGACAGGGCTGGTTCGAGCAGTACTTC
-,TRBV18,TRBJ2-1,-,CASSPTGSSYNEQFF,TGTGCCAGCTCACCAACGGGGAGCTCCTACAATGAGCAGTTCTTC
-,TRBV27,TRBJ2-7,-,CASSWVGGGTEQYF,TGTGCCAGCAGCTGGGTGGGAGGGGGGACCGAGCAGTACTTC
-,TRBV5-5,TRBJ2-2,-,CASSPRRGENTGELFF,TGTGCCAGCAGCCCCCGAAGGGGGGAGAACACCGGGGAGCTGTTTTTT
-,TRBV19,TRBJ1-2,-,CATTGKAGYTF,TGTGCCACTACAGGGAAGGCTGGCTACACCTTC
once,TRBV6-1,TRBJ2-7,TRBD2,CASSVTQRGRGEQYF,TGTGCCAGCAGTGTAACTCAGCGGGGCCGGGGCGAGCAGTACTTC
-,TRBV6-5,TRBJ2-2,-,CASSSDGGGNTGELFF,TGTGCCAGCAGTTCTGACGGTGGAGGAAACACCGGGGAGCTGTTTTTT
-,TRBV30,TRBJ2-3,-,CAWSVTLTDTQYF,TGTGCCTGGAGTGTGACATTGACAGATACGCAGTATTTT